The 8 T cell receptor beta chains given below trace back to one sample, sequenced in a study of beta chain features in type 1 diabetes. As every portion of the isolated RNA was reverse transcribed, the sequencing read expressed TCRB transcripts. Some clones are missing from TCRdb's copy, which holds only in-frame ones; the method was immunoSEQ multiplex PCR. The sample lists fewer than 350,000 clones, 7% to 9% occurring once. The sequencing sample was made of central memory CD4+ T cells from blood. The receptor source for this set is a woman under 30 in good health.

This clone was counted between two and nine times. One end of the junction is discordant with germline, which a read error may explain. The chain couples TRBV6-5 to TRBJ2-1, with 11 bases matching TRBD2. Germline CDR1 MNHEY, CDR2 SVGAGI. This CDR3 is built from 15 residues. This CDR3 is CASSPPGLADNEQFF. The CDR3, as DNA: TGTGCCAGCAGTCCCCCGGGACTAGCGGACAATGAACAGTTCTTC.

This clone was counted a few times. CDR3 sequence (DNA): TGTGCCAGCAGCTTAGGGCTGGGCACAGATACGCAGTATTTT. Translated, it gives CASSLGLGTDTQYF. The chain uses TRBV7-2 and TRBJ2-3, with unresolved D. Trimming took 1 base from V and 1 from J, leaving 6 bases between them. The length of the CDR3 is 14 residues. From germline, CDR1 is SGHTA and CDR2 FQGNSA. Variable domain in full (rest from reference TRBV7-2 and TRBJ2-3): GAGVSQSPSNKVTEKGKDVELRCDPISGHTALYWYRQSLGQGLEFLIYFQGNSAPDKSGLPSDRFSAERTGGSVSTLTIQRTQQEDSAVYLCASSLGLGTDTQYFGPGTRLTVL.

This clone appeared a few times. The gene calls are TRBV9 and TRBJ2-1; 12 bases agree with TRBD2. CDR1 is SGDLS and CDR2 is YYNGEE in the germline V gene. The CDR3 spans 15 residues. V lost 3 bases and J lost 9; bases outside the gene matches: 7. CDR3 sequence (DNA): TGTGCCAGCAGCGAGCGGACTAGCGGGACGGGTGAGCAGTTCTTC. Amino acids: CASSERTSGTGEQFF.

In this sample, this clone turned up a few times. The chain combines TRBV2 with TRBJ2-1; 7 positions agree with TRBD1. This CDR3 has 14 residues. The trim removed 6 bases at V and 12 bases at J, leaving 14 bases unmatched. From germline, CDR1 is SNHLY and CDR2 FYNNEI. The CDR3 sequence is CASRQRQGEGSQFF. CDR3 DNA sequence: TGTGCCAGCAGGCAAAGACAGGGTGAGGGATCGCAGTTCTTC.

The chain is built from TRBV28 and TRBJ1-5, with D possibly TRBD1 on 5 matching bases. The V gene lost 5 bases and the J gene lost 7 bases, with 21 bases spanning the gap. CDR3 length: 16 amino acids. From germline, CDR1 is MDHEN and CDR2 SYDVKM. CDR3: CASSLYMRGAGQPQHF. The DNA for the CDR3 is TGTGCCAGCAGTCTTTATATGAGGGGCGCGGGACAGCCCCAGCATTTT.

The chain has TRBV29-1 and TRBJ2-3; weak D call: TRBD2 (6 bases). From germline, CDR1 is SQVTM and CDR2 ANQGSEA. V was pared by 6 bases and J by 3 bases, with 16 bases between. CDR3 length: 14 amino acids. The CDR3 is CSVPGGVRTDTQYF. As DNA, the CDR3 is TGCAGCGTCCCCGGCGGGGTGAGAACAGATACGCAGTATTTT.

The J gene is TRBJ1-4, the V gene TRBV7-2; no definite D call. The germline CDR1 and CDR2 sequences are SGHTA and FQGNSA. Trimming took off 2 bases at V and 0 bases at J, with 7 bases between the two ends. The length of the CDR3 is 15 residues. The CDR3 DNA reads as TGTGCCAGCAGCTTACAGGCTACAACTAATGAAAAACTGTTTTTT. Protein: CASSLQATTNEKLFF.

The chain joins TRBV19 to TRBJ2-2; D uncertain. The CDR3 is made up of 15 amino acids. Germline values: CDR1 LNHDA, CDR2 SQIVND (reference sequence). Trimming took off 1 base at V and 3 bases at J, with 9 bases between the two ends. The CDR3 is CASSIARTYTGELFF. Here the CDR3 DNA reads TGTGCCAGTAGTATAGCCAGGACGTACACCGGGGAGCTGTTTTTT.